This is a list of T cell receptor beta chains from one sample in a study of blood T cell repertoires in COVID-19. Clones were read by immunoSEQ multiplex PCR, and TCRdb kept only the in-frame ones, dropping some. Among about 130,000 clones listed, almost 85% were seen once. The sample taken for sequencing was peripheral blood. The receptors stem from a human donor in a cohort sampled during active COVID-19. CDR3s leave out the opening cysteine and the closing phenylalanine or tryptophan.

V: TRBV5-1; J: TRBJ2-3; CDR3: ASTSRLGGATDTQY
V: TRBV5-6; J: TRBJ1-1; CDR3: ASSLLTGGGRMNTEAF
V: TRBV18; J: TRBJ2-1; CDR3: ASSPRPGLAIDNEQF
V: TRBV7-7; J: TRBJ2-1; CDR3: ASSLALGGANEQF
V: TRBV2; J: TRBJ2-5; CDR3: ASRAGTGGIETQY
V: TRBV10-3; J: TRBJ2-7; CDR3: ATRPTGISYEQY
V: TRBV27; J: TRBJ1-2; CDR3: ASSQTGWRGYT
V: TRBV14; J: TRBJ1-6; CDR3: ASSPSGHRNSPLH
V: TRBV18; J: TRBJ1-2; CDR3: ASSPETGGNYGYT
V: TRBV15; J: TRBJ2-5; CDR3: ATSPRTSGETQY
V: TRBV4-1; J: TRBJ2-3; CDR3: ASSQDSVTDTQY
V: TRBV9; J: TRBJ2-2; CDR3: ASSTRDTHTGELF
V: TRBV15; J: TRBJ2-3; CDR3: ATGGLAGRDTQY
V: TRBV5-1; J: TRBJ1-1; CDR3: ASSLGGARTEAF
V: TRBV25-1; J: TRBJ2-1; CDR3: ASSESPGLRRYNEQF
V: TRBV20-1; J: TRBJ2-3; CDR3: SASFRTSGGTLSTDTQY
V: TRBV6-6; J: TRBJ1-2; CDR3: ASSYGTADGYT
V: TRBV7-9; J: TRBJ1-6; CDR3: ASSLDLSSYNSPLH
V: TRBV4-1; J: TRBJ2-1; CDR3: ASSQATGLYLF
V: TRBV27; J: TRBJ2-2; CDR3: ASTARDSLTGELF